The 14 T cell receptor beta chains given below trace back to one sample, sequenced in a study of vaccination and CD4 T cells after COVID-19. The antigens these receptors bind are not known. Treatment specified: roughly 10-day PBMC culture with coronavirus spike peptide pools or control peptides (ViraFEST assay). Sequencing of cultured CD4+ T cell DNA used the Oncomine TCR Beta short-read assay. TCRdb reanalysed the PCR reads using MiXCR and keeps one entry per CDR3 protein. The table shows about 18,000 distinct CDR3 sequences, with 51% occurring only once. The specimen was CD4+ T cells from blood, cultured in vitro, collected before SARS-CoV-2 vaccination. These receptors originate from a human donor who had recovered from COVID-19.

This chain connects TRBV7-2 to TRBJ1-2, with TRBD1 matching over 10 bases. Looked up from germline, CDR1 is SGHTA and CDR2 is FQGNSA. This CDR3 is built from 15 residues. The trim removed 5 bases at V and 4 bases at J, leaving 7 bases unmatched. The CDR3: CASSLQWTGGYGYTF. CDR3 nucleotide sequence: TGTGCCAGCAGCCTACAATGGACAGGGGGCTATGGCTACACCTTC.

The rearrangement joins TRBV19 to TRBJ2-2; D is uncertain. The germline gives CDR1 LNHDA, CDR2 SQIVND (reference sequence). V gave up 1 base and J gave up 6 bases, with 12 bases separating them. This CDR3 is built from 15 residues. CDR3 nucleotides: TGTGCCAGTAGTATAGGGGCCCACCCCCCCGGGGAGCTGTTTTTT. It codes for CASSIGAHPPGELFF.

The genes are TRBV20-1 and TRBJ1-2; TRBD1 matches at 9 bases. Trimming took 1 base from V and 0 from J; bases not matched to a gene: 9. Germline V gene data show CDR1 as DFQATT and CDR2 as SNEGSKA (reference sequence). This CDR3 has 17 amino acids. CDR3 nucleotide sequence: TGCAGTGCTAGAGCCCAAACGGGACAGGGTGCTAACTATGGCTACACCTTC. Translation gives CSARAQTGQGANYGYTF.

A remark on this clonotype: Its ends do not fully match the called genes, so a read error is possible. The genes are TRBV7-7 and TRBJ2-5; D call uncertain. The germline CDR1 and CDR2 sequences are SSHAT and FNYEAQ (reference sequence). CDR3 size: 15 residues. The CDR3 region is CASSLGWGFQETQYF. CDR3 DNA: TGTGCTAGCAGCTTAGGGTGGGGTTTCCAAGAGACCCAGTACTTC.

The chain is built from TRBV20-1 and TRBJ2-1, with D tentatively TRBD1 (5 bases). The CDR3 runs to 15 residues. V dropped 0 bases and J dropped 5 bases, with 14 bases sitting between them. The V gene's germline CDR1 is DFQATT and CDR2 SNEGSKA (reference sequence). For the CDR3, the DNA is TGCAGTGCTAGAGATGGGGCAGGAGTCAACAATGAGCAGTTCTTC. It codes for CSARDGAGVNNEQFF.

The genes are TRBV11-1 and TRBJ2-7; no definite D call. The ends were cut back, 2 bases at V and 3 bases at J, with 8 bases in the middle. CDR1 and CDR2 (germline): SGHAT, FQDESV (reference sequence). The CDR3 runs 13 residues. CDR3 residues: CASSLTPGYEQYF. The CDR3, as DNA: TGTGCCAGCAGCTTAACACCTGGCTACGAGCAGTACTTC.

The genes are TRBV4-1 and TRBJ1-2; 7 bases are shared with TRBD1. V shed 3 bases and J 5 bases; nucleotides not matched to a gene: 12. In germline, CDR1 is MGHRA, CDR2 YSYEKL. The CDR3 runs to 16 residues. CDR3 residues: CASSHAEGTVSYGYTF. Here the CDR3 DNA reads TGCGCCAGCAGCCACGCTGAGGGGACAGTATCGTATGGCTACACCTTC.

This chain uses TRBV7-9 with TRBJ1-3, with a tentative D call TRBD1 (6 bases). CDR3 length: 15 amino acids. The V and J ends lost 5 bases and 0 bases respectively, with 11 bases between them. CDR1 and CDR2 from the germline V gene are SEHNR and FQNEAQ (reference sequence). CDR3 bases: TGTGCCAGCAGCCCCACAGGGAACTCTGGAAACACCATATATTTT. This encodes CASSPTGNSGNTIYF.

This chain joins TRBV18 and TRBJ2-3, with TRBD2 identical over 10 bases. Germline CDR1 and CDR2: KGHSH and LQKENI. This CDR3 is 18 amino acids long. Losses at the gene ends were 1 base for V and 5 bases for J; bases not matched to a gene: 12. CDR3 coding DNA: TGTGCCAGCTCACCACGAGAGGCTACTAGCGGGAAGAGAGATACGCAGTATTTT. This encodes CASSPREATSGKRDTQYF.

This chain links TRBV12-3 or TRBV12-4 with TRBJ2-3; perhaps TRBD2 as D (6 bases). Trimming pared 6 bases from V and 2 bases from J, leaving 15 bases between. The length of the CDR3 is 15 residues. CDR3 residues: CASSSTGTYTDTQYF. Here the CDR3 DNA reads TGTGCCAGCAGCTCTACGGGGACTTACACAGATACGCAGTATTTT.

The V gene is TRBV5-4, the J gene TRBJ2-6; no reliable D call. CDR3 length: 14 amino acids. Germline V gene data show CDR1 as SGHNT and CDR2 as YYREEE (reference sequence). Trimming cost V 0 bases and J 10 bases, with 11 bases left between them. CDR3 in amino acids: CASSLAGSVNVLTF. CDR3 nucleotide sequence: TGTGCCAGCAGCTTGGCCGGGTCCGTGAACGTCCTGACTTTC.

This rearrangement joins TRBV25-1 to TRBJ2-2; 9 nucleotides line up with TRBD1. The CDR3 is made up of 16 amino acids. The ends lost 5 bases at V and 5 bases at J; junction bases unmatched: 9. Germline loops: CDR1 MGHDK, CDR2 SYGVNS. CDR3 DNA: TGTGCCAGCAGTCTAACCGGACAGGGGCGGACCGGGGAGCTGTTTTTT. Translating gives CASSLTGQGRTGELFF.

This clonotype was picked up a small number of times. V and J are TRBV6-1 and TRBJ1-5, with 9 bases aligning to TRBD1. This CDR3 spans 15 amino acids. The V gene end was trimmed by 6 bases and the J gene end by 5 bases; junction bases not matched to a gene: 8. The V gene's germline CDR1 is MNHNS and CDR2 SASEGT. CDR3 bases: TGTGCCAGCAGCTCTGGGACAGGGCTTGATCAGCCCCAGCATTTT. It specifies CASSSGTGLDQPQHF.

This clonotype was detected a few times. V is TRBV7-8 and J is TRBJ2-3; TRBD1 aligns across 8 bases. The germline CDR1 and CDR2 sequences are SGHVS and FQNEAQ. The CDR3 has 14 residues. With V trimmed by 6 bases and J by 4 bases, 6 bases remained unmatched. The CDR3 nucleotides are TGTGCCAGCAGGCAGAGACAGGGGCCAGATACGCAGTATTTT. The encoded protein is CASRQRQGPDTQYF.